The T cell receptor (beta chain) under discussion was sequenced for a study of cytomegalovirus exposure and HLA in healthy donors (dated by TCRdb to 2015 to 2018). Regarding the study in general: According to an earlier analysis of 587 of the donors, about 170 million T cells yielded some 110 million unique TCR beta sequences and roughly 280 Gb of sequence data. The later analysis used no new phenotypic data to find candidate immune exposures, relying instead on TCR beta sequences and their occurrence across donors. Among about 360 genotyped donors of the cohort, an average of roughly 240,000 unique TCR beta nucleotide sequences were sequenced per donor, around 18% of them non-productive. The study combined high-throughput TCR immunosequencing, statistical association of individual TCRs with disease status, and machine learning to predict cytomegalovirus infection status. Both class I and class II loci were covered by HLA typing, at four-digit resolution. A separate validation cohort of over a hundred different subjects was used in addition to the approximately 700-subject first cohort. The study profiled the T cell repertoires of hundreds of subjects by immunosequencing and related them to cytomegalovirus serostatus. Donor age, sex, ethnicity and CMV serostatus were collected together with the repertoire data. All discovery cohort repertoires had been generated using a single sequencing platform. A later genetic analysis took genome-wide SNP genotypes for about 55% of the roughly 700 donors and used that subset as a discovery cohort. An early release that covered some 640 HLA-typed donors contained about 290 gigabases of sequencing data and 70 million to 100 million unique TCR sequences. The aim of the study was to test whether cataloging public T cell receptors could identify signatures of past pathogen exposure. A later analysis re-analyzed previously published TCR beta repertoires from 660 or so donors and added high-resolution HLA genotyping to study TCR occurrence patterns. Typing coverage varied by locus: roughly 620-640 donors for A, B, C, DRB1 and DQB1; some 520 for DQA1; more than 600 for DPA1; roughly 450 for DPB1. An earlier analysis of approximately 580 of the donors used high-throughput TCR beta sequencing to judge whether each TCR beta V gene segment behaved as functional or pseudogenic. Of the roughly 400 genotyped donors, about 80% fell in the genetic ancestry cluster associated with self-reported Caucasian donors. Because of strong linkage in the cohort, roughly five DR-DQ haplotypes were treated as single units for association and clustering. Study-level results and caveats: An association between a missense DCLRE1C variant and V-gene and J-gene trimming of TCR beta chains was found in a later genetic analysis and replicated in an independent cohort. A later genetic analysis reported fewer N-insertions in productive TCRs among donors in an Asian-associated ancestry cluster than the roughly 690-donor mean. In vitro tests confirmed that a few of the cytomegalovirus-associated TCR beta chains recognize cytomegalovirus antigens. According to the authors, the approach could potentially be generalized to other disease states and immunological phenotypes. Across donors, most TCR sequences were observed very rarely, whereas some public TCRs were present in many individuals. A later analysis found that HLA-associated TCR beta chains were more clonally expanded and had lower generation probabilities than equally common non-associated chains. A later analysis associated 15,000 to 20,000 TCR beta sequences with specific HLA alleles at a false discovery rate of 0.05. A group of highly shared sequence variants was considered likely to be a technical artifact of the sequencing pipeline. The only immune exposure information available for the cohort was CMV serostatus. Strong co-occurrence of HLA alleles, especially DR and DQ, made assigning TCR associations to individual alleles difficult. Linkage disequilibrium might explain the correlated functional status among segregating V segments, but an unknown experimental factor could not be ruled out. In a later analysis, several top co-occurrence clusters were reported to appear linked to parvovirus B19, influenza, CMV and Epstein-Barr virus. The earlier analysis of some 540 of the donors excluded fewer than 20 rarely observed V segments, including chromosome 9 orphons, because counts were too low. A total of fewer than 200 TCR beta chains were listed by the study as associated with cytomegalovirus. Because HLA typing was missing for some donors at each locus, association tests included only the typed subset. According to a later analysis, TCR association rates differed among HLA loci, with DRB1 alleles showing the most associated TCRs and HLA-C alleles showing the fewest. A further reported finding was that TCR beta sequences accurately predicted the HLA-A and HLA-B alleles for most subjects in the first cohort. Presence/absence analyses assumed roughly uniform sequencing depth across donors, an assumption that may not hold. Cytomegalovirus status was reported to be diagnosed by the classifier with high specificity and sensitivity in both the original and validation cohorts. An earlier analysis of approximately 600 of the donors showed that most TCR beta V segments appeared in productive rearrangements either about 87% or about 30% of the time, which broadly matched IMGT annotations. In a later analysis, most CMV-associated TCR beta chains were found to appear HLA-restricted, with HLA associations seemingly driven largely by CMV exposure. Only TCR beta chains were sequenced in this cohort, and the absence of alpha or paired-chain data limited detectable features.

As to this clone: This receptor's antigen is unknown. No quality values exist for individual bases; no much larger clone is one base distant.

Library construction relied on the immunoSEQ multiplex PCR assay. For the multiplex PCR, a mixture combining 60 forward primers for TCR Vbeta segments and 13 reverse primers for TCR Jbeta segments was used. A multiplex PCR assay on genomic DNA amplified the CDR3 region of rearranged TCR beta genes. On the Illumina HiSeq System, the amplified TCR beta libraries were sequenced as 87-base-pair reads. In the authors' own workflow: In a later analysis, tens of millions of unique TCR beta chains were counted across the 650 to 750 repertoires, and approximately 11 million of these chains were shared by at least two donors. Raw reads were error-corrected and collapsed into unique sequences with a nearest-neighbor algorithm that merged closely related sequences to remove PCR and sequencing errors. Alignment of CDR3 sequences to IMGT reference sequences was used to assign V, D and J gene segments. For a sequence to be retained, at least a six-nucleotide match to both a V gene segment and a J gene segment was required. A rearrangement counted as productive if the CDR3 had no stop codons and remained in frame with V and J, and every other rearrangement counted as non-productive. Following IMGT convention, CDR3 was defined as the stretch from the second conserved V-encoded cysteine to the conserved J-encoded phenylalanine. The earlier analysis of about 570 of the donors excluded any sequence lacking an unambiguous match to a single V gene segment. In an earlier analysis of several hundred of the donors, V segments were called functional above 56.7% productive rearrangements and were called segregating when the between-donor standard deviation exceeded 5%. A statistical classification framework was developed to diagnose cytomegalovirus status using the catalog of TCR beta chain sequences. A later analysis assigned V and J genes by comparing TCR nucleotide sequences with IMGT/GENE-DB human TR gene sequences. A later analysis assigned CDR3 sequences and most-parsimonious VDJ recombination scenarios with the TCRdist pipeline. In a later analysis, each TCR beta chain was defined by its CDR3 amino acid sequence together with its V-gene family, and reads without a unique V-gene family were excluded. As a way to deal with suspected cross-contamination and a sequencing artifact, a later analysis dropped hundreds of nucleotide sequences that were highly shared and had low generation probability. A later analysis calculated a clonal expansion index for each public chain from normalized within-repertoire ranks of inferred template counts. Generation probabilities in a later analysis came from a VDJ recombination model fitted to out-of-frame rearrangements, and those results were checked against IGoR. In a later analysis, hypergeometric tests were used to score TCR-TCR, TCR-HLA and TCR-CMV co-occurrence, with a repertoire-size bias correction applied to TCR pairs. To estimate false discovery rates, a later analysis permuted the HLA or CMV assignments 20 times. In a later analysis, co-occurring TCRs were grouped using DBSCAN, and TCRdist sequence similarity was added for clustering within HLA-allele-positive subsets. Repertoires with fewer than 30,000 or more than 120,000 public chains, plus five repertoires with anomalous nucleotide sharing, were excluded from co-occurrence clustering. TCRdb carries this immuneACCESS record with in-frame sequences only. Its versions omit some clonotypes, under half of them owing to an unresolved V gene in the studies checked, with the rest unexplained. For V, J and clone size, that table is used; D and trimming come from the DNA. This sample has just under 95,000 clones in its table, and roughly 80% of those were observed once. Of the sample, approximately 1.3% falls within the top ten clones.

The cohort was made up of under 800 healthy bone marrow donors. At the time of sampling, all cohort members were nominally healthy, though unrecorded immune exposures were likely present. The donor tested CMV seropositive and was one of the 289 seropositive cohort members. A peripheral blood sample was provided by each donor, and peripheral blood mononuclear cells were used for TCR beta sequencing. The Qiagen DNeasy Blood Extraction Kit was used to extract genomic DNA from the blood cell samples. The sample consisted of PBMCs. This sequence was found in a girl aged 2 to 10 in good health and CMV-seropositive.

The nucleotides read TGTGCCAGCAGCTTAGAAACAGGGGGGACCGAGACCCAGTACTTC. This sequence encodes CASSLETGGTETQYF. The chain is encoded by TRBV9 joined to TRBJ2-5; 8 middle bases align to TRBD1. Including the terminal cysteine and phenylalanine, the CDR3 comprises 15 residues. Only the CDR3 part of the read is kept: 45 bases, read in frame from the first base. Trimming leaves V shorter by 4 bases and J shorter by 5 bases, with the junction holding 10 bases beyond the gene matches. Per the germline V gene, SGDLS is the CDR1 and YYNGEE is the CDR2.